The clone carrying this T cell receptor beta chain was detected only once. Its antigen is currently unknown. The data are from a study of T cell responses to AZD1222 COVID-19 vaccine. From germline, CDR1 is MNHEY and CDR2 SVGAGI. The V segment lost 6 bases and the J segment 3 bases; nucleotides outside the gene matches: 6. This CDR3 spans 14 amino acids. Some clones are missing from TCRdb's copy, which holds only in-frame ones; the method was immunoSEQ multiplex PCR. The table records 80,000 to 90,000 clones, 90% of them present only once. General study findings and limits: Repertoires in all cases were sampled only once the peak T cell response had passed.

The source of this sequence is an adult who received the AZD1222 COVID-19 vaccine. Here the sequenced sample was peripheral blood, taken 28 days after the second AZD1222 dose. The chain carries TRBV6-5 and TRBJ1-2; TRBD1 agrees at 8 bases. CDR3 nucleotide sequence: TGTGCCAGCAGCCCAGGGGGCCTATACTATGGCTACACCTTC. Protein sequence: CASSPGGLYYGYTF.